The 26 T cell receptor beta chains below come from one sample, sequenced in a study of shared clonotypes between healthy human individuals. TCRdb keeps only in-frame clones here, not all; method: immunoSEQ multiplex PCR. The table has approximately 1,500,000 clones, 95% to 99% seen once; the top ten hold about 0.45%. Sequences were obtained from naive CD4+ T cells sorted from blood. As to subset: CD45RA+ positively selected. These receptors were collected from a man under 40 in good health.

The chain employs TRBV7-9 and TRBJ2-7, with D possibly called TRBD1 or TRBD2 (5 bases each). This CDR3 contains 14 residues. Trimming removed 5 bases at V and 0 bases at J, with 11 bases between. In germline, CDR1 is SEHNR, CDR2 FQNEAQ (reference sequence). CDR3 sequence: CASSPSRGSYEQYF. The CDR3 nucleotides are TGTGCCAGCAGCCCCTCGAGGGGCTCCTACGAGCAGTACTTC.

V and J are TRBV6-5 and TRBJ2-3; D is tentatively TRBD1 or TRBD2 (7 bases each). V dropped 7 bases and J dropped 3 bases, with 11 bases sitting between them. CDR3 length: 13 residues. The germline V gene encodes CDR1 MNHEY and CDR2 SVGAGI. CDR3 region: CASNQGGTDTQYF. The CDR3 DNA reads as TGTGCCAGCAATCAGGGGGGGACAGATACGCAGTATTTT.

The V gene is TRBV28, the J gene TRBJ2-1; 7 bases align to TRBD2. Per the germline V gene, CDR1 is MDHEN and CDR2 is SYDVKM. The V segment lost 5 bases and the J segment 10 bases; nucleotides outside the gene matches: 8. The CDR3 consists of 13 residues. The CDR3 reads CASSQTSLDEQFF. The CDR3 region has the DNA TGTGCCAGCAGTCAGACTAGCTTAGACGAGCAGTTCTTC.

This chain links TRBV4-3 with TRBJ1-1, with D unresolved. The V end was cut by 1 base, the J end by 1 base, with 10 bases between. The CDR3 covers 15 residues. Per germline, CDR1 LGHNA and CDR2 YSLEER. CDR3 amino acids: CASSQVGNRNTEAFF. The CDR3 DNA reads as TGCGCCAGCAGCCAAGTGGGAAACCGGAACACTGAAGCTTTCTTT.

V is TRBV6-1 and J is TRBJ1-3, with 7 positions matching TRBD1. The V gene's germline CDR1 is MNHNS and CDR2 SASEGT. This CDR3 contains 16 residues. V was clipped by 3 bases and J by 4 bases; unmatched bases: 9. CDR3 sequence (DNA): TGTGCCAGCAGTGACGGGACAGCATATTGGGGAAACACCATATATTTT. It specifies CASSDGTAYWGNTIYF.

This chain uses TRBV29-1 with TRBJ2-1, with D tentatively TRBD2 (5 bases). The CDR3 covers 14 residues. Trimming cost V 4 bases and J 6 bases, with 16 bases left between them. Germline V gene data show CDR1 as SQVTM and CDR2 as ANQGSEA. The CDR3 nucleotides are TGCAGCGTTGCTTATTACGACCGGGGCAATGAGCAGTTCTTC. This sequence encodes CSVAYYDRGNEQFF.

V usage is TRBV5-4 and J usage is TRBJ2-5; D remains ambiguous. The V end lost 4 bases, the J end lost 2 bases, and 15 bases lay between the germline ends. The CDR3 contains 15 residues. CDR1 and CDR2 (germline): SGHNT, YYREEE (reference sequence). This CDR3 reads CASSPLNHNQETQYF. The CDR3 DNA follows: TGTGCCAGCAGCCCGCTAAACCATAATCAAGAGACCCAGTACTTC.

The V and J genes are TRBV30 and TRBJ1-2; a weak D match, TRBD1 (5 bases). The CDR3 runs to 14 residues. CDR1 GTSNPN and CDR2 SVGIG come from the germline V gene (reference sequence). With 2 bases removed from V and 7 bases from J, the gap between germline ends came to 17 bases. CDR3 nucleotides: TGTGCCTGGAGTCGGGCAGGGAGCTTCTCTGGCTACACCTTC. Its protein product is CAWSRAGSFSGYTF.

The V and J genes are TRBV7-7 and TRBJ2-2, with 9 bases matching TRBD2. Germline V lookup: CDR1 SSHAT, CDR2 FNYEAQ (reference sequence). The J segment lost 6 bases and the V segment lost 5 bases, leaving 4 bases of the junction unmatched. The CDR3 sequence is 14 residues long. The CDR3 DNA reads as TGTGCCAGCAGCGAGGGACTAGCTTCCGGGGAGCTGTTTTTT. Its translation is CASSEGLASGELFF.

The CDR3 nucleotides read TGTGCCAGCTCCCAGTTGAGTAGCGGTGGCACAGATACGCAGTATTTT. Protein product: CASSQLSSGGTDTQYF. V and J are TRBV18 and TRBJ2-3, with D tentatively TRBD2 (6 bases). The CDR3 extends over 16 amino acids. Germline V CDR1 and CDR2: KGHSH, LQKENI. V lost 6 bases and J 1 base, leaving 17 bases between the germline ends.

This rearrangement joins TRBV19 to TRBJ2-7; D may correspond to TRBD1 or TRBD2 (5 bases each). There are 14 residues in the CDR3. Germline loops: CDR1 LNHDA, CDR2 SQIVND (reference sequence). Trimming took 3 bases from V and 1 from J, leaving 10 bases between them. In DNA, the CDR3 is TGTGCCAGTAGTATCGGGGCGGGTTCCTACGAGCAGTACTTC. Translation: CASSIGAGSYEQYF.

This clone appeared once. The CDR3 DNA follows: TGTGCCAGCAGCTTGGGTCGGGAGTACGTTAGTGATACGCAGTATTTT. It specifies CASSLGREYVSDTQYF. V usage is TRBV11-3 and J usage is TRBJ2-3; weak D call: TRBD2 (6 bases). The CDR3 has 16 amino acids. Trimming shortened V by 3 bases and J by 6 bases, and 19 bases separated the two germline ends. CDR1 SGHNT and CDR2 YENEEA come from the germline V gene.

The chain combines TRBV4-2 with TRBJ2-5, with a weak D call TRBD2 (6 bases). Germline V gene lookup returns CDR1 LGHNA and CDR2 YNFKEQ. Trimming removed 3 bases from V and 1 base from J, with 18 bases in between. The CDR3 length is 17 residues. CDR3 sequence: CASSQPAAGWGQETQYF. The DNA for the CDR3 is TGTGCCAGCAGCCAGCCCGCCGCGGGATGGGGCCAAGAGACCCAGTACTTC.

The V gene is TRBV5-1, the J gene TRBJ2-3, with TRBD1 matching 7 bases. V dropped 6 bases and J dropped 0; count of bases not matched to a gene: 10. CDR3 size: 16 residues. CDR1 is SGHRS, CDR2 YFSETQ, per germline. CDR3: CASNYGTVISTDTQYF. Here the CDR3 DNA reads TGCGCCAGCAACTACGGGACAGTGATTAGCACAGATACGCAGTATTTT.

V usage is TRBV2 and J usage is TRBJ2-1, with TRBD2 matching over 12 bases. Germline CDR1 reads SNHLY; CDR2 reads FYNNEI. The CDR3 sequence is 16 residues long. J gave up 4 bases and V 5 bases, and 6 bases lay outside the gene matches. The CDR3, as DNA: TGTGCCAGCAGTCGGAGACTAGCGGGAGTGTACAATGAGCAGTTCTTC. Translation gives CASSRRLAGVYNEQFF.

V is TRBV5-1 and J is TRBJ1-2; D remains unclear. V shed 0 bases and J shed 6 bases, with 12 bases lying between them. The germline gives CDR1 SGHRS, CDR2 YFSETQ. The CDR3 is 14 amino acids. DNA for the CDR3: TGCGCCAGCAGCTTGGTGGCGGGGTCGAATGGCTACACCTTC. Amino acids: CASSLVAGSNGYTF. Full variable domain (remainder filled in from reference TRBV5-1 and TRBJ1-2): KAGVTQTPRYLIKTRGQQVTLSCSPISGHRSVSWYQQTPGQGLQFLFEYFSETQRNKGNFPGRFSGRQFSNSRSEMNVSTLELGDSALYLCASSLVAGSNGYTFGSGTRLTVV.

The chain couples TRBV19 to TRBJ1-2, with a possible D match to TRBD1 (5 bases). Trimming left V 3 bases short and J 1 base short, with 15 bases between. Per germline, CDR1 LNHDA and CDR2 SQIVND (reference sequence). The CDR3 totals 16 residues. The CDR3 nucleotides are TGTGCCAGTAGTATGGAGGGAGCAGGGAATAACTATGGCTACACCTTC. Protein product: CASSMEGAGNNYGYTF.

The gene calls are TRBV18 and TRBJ2-7, with TRBD2 matching 13 bases. V trimming: 3 bases; J trimming: 4 bases; junction bases outside the gene matches: 9. The CDR3 is 17 residues long. Germline assignment: CDR1 KGHSH and CDR2 LQKENI. The CDR3 nucleotides read TGTGCCAGCTCACCTACGTTCGGGACTAGCGGGAAATACGAGCAGTACTTC. As protein: CASSPTFGTSGKYEQYF. The variable domain in full, completed from reference TRBV18 and TRBJ2-7, reads NAGVMQNPRHLVRRRGQEARLRCSPMKGHSHVYWYRQLPEEGLKFMVYLQKENIIDESGMPKERFSAEFPKEGPSILRIQQVVRGDSAAYFCASSPTFGTSGKYEQYFGPGTRLTVT.

This chain uses TRBV9 with TRBJ2-1; 12 bases agree with TRBD2. This CDR3 comprises 15 residues. Per germline, CDR1 SGDLS and CDR2 YYNGEE. Unmatched junction bases numbered 7, after V lost 0 bases and J lost 12 bases. The CDR3 region is CASSVVETSGSRQFF. The DNA of the CDR3 is TGTGCCAGCAGCGTAGTCGAGACTAGCGGGAGTAGGCAGTTCTTC.

CDR3 amino acids: CASSSGTSGSKTQYF. CDR3 DNA: TGTGCCAGCAGCTCGGGGACTAGCGGGAGTAAGACCCAGTACTTC. This chain connects TRBV11-3 to TRBJ2-5, with 14 nucleotides matching TRBD2. After removal of 4 bases from V and 6 bases from J, the junction contained 4 bases not matched to a gene. The CDR3 covers 15 residues. Germline-derived CDR1 and CDR2 are SGHNT and YENEEA.

As concerns this clone: Other DNA sequences in this specimen translate into the identical CDR3. This rearrangement joins TRBV15 to TRBJ2-7; D possibly corresponds to TRBD1 (5 bases). Looked up from germline, CDR1 is LNHNV and CDR2 is YYDKDF (reference sequence). The CDR3 consists of 13 residues. Trimming stripped 3 bases from V and 4 bases from J, with 10 bases between. The CDR3 spells CATSRGLTYEQYF. Written as DNA, the CDR3 is TGTGCCACCAGCAGGGGGCTAACTTACGAGCAGTACTTC.

The V gene is TRBV7-2, the J gene TRBJ1-2, with no clear D. Germline CDR1 is SGHTA and CDR2 is FQGNSA. The CDR3 runs 13 residues. V was shortened by 3 bases and J by 4 bases, with 9 bases between the two germline ends. Here the CDR3 reads CASSLGRLYGYTF. CDR3 in DNA: TGTGCCAGCAGCTTGGGCAGGCTCTATGGCTACACCTTC.

V and J are TRBV30 and TRBJ2-7; perhaps TRBD2 as D (5 bases). Germline lookup yields CDR1 GTSNPN and CDR2 SVGIG (reference sequence). V was clipped by 1 base and J by 2 bases, with 24 bases between them. CDR3 length: 18 residues. The CDR3 DNA reads as TGTGCCTGGAGTGGATGGAGGATCGACGGAGAAGAAGCCTACGAGCAGTACTTC. Amino acid sequence: CAWSGWRIDGEEAYEQYF.

The CDR3 DNA is TGTGCCAGCAGCATCCTCCTAGCGGGAGGGCTCAATGAGCAGTTCTTC. Translating gives CASSILLAGGLNEQFF. The chain links TRBV9 to TRBJ2-1; TRBD2 aligns across 12 bases. Unmatched junction bases numbered 8, after V lost 4 bases and J lost 6 bases. The CDR3 contains 16 residues. CDR1 is SGDLS, CDR2 YYNGEE, per germline.

J is TRBJ2-7 and V is TRBV6-6; D is perhaps TRBD1 (5 bases). V was trimmed by 6 bases and J by 6 bases, leaving 15 bases between them. The germline gives CDR1 MNHNY, CDR2 SVGAGI (reference sequence). CDR3 size: 13 residues. CDR3 residues: CASRLGSGSEQYF. CDR3 nucleotides: TGTGCCAGCAGGTTAGGGTCAGGGTCCGAGCAGTACTTC.

The CDR3 reads CASSLNGRREARYF. The CDR3 DNA is TGTGCCAGCAGCTTGAATGGAAGGCGGGAGGCCCGGTACTTC. The genes are TRBV5-6 and TRBJ2-5; TRBD2 matches 8 bases. The CDR3 consists of 14 residues. Germline lookup yields CDR1 SGHDT and CDR2 YYEEEE. Trimming at V came to 1 base and at J to 13 bases, leaving 12 bases not matched to a gene.